These 8 T cell receptor beta chains were sequenced from one sample in a study of response to subunit inactivated influenza vaccine. Via MiXCR, TCRdb re-called the RT-PCR reads, giving one row per CDR3 protein. The sample includes around 180,000 distinct CDR3 sequences, about 9.3% seen only once; the top ten take approximately 10%. Sequencing was performed on non-naive T cells sorted from PBMCs, taken on the day of vaccination. Receptor source: a man between 45 and 60 years old who received an inactivated influenza vaccine.

The V and J genes are TRBV29-1 and TRBJ1-1; no firm D call. Germline lookup yields CDR1 SQVTM and CDR2 ANQGSEA. This CDR3 spans 12 amino acids. V was trimmed by 4 bases and J by 3 bases, leaving 9 bases between them. The CDR3 DNA sequence: TGCAGCGTTGGTAGGTGGGACACTGAAGCTTTCTTT. It yields the protein CSVGRWDTEAFF.

The J gene is TRBJ2-7, the V gene TRBV7-8; weak D call: TRBD1 (6 bases). Looked up from germline, CDR1 is SGHVS and CDR2 is FQNEAQ. The CDR3 has 14 residues. The V gene lost 5 bases and the J gene lost 3 bases, with 14 bases spanning the gap. CDR3 in amino acids: CASSPRTAGYEQYF. CDR3 DNA: TGTGCCAGCAGCCCCAGGACAGCAGGCTACGAGCAGTACTTC.

The chain carries TRBV6-5 and TRBJ1-6, with 9 positions matching TRBD1. Germline V gene lookup returns CDR1 MNHEY and CDR2 SVGAGI. V lost 0 bases to trimming and J lost 7 bases; unmatched junction nucleotides: 4. This CDR3 region has 16 residues. CDR3 loop: CASSYSGTGRNSPLHF. DNA for the CDR3: TGTGCCAGCAGTTACTCCGGGACAGGGAGAAATTCACCCCTCCACTTT.

This chain links TRBV20-1 with TRBJ2-3, with a weak D call TRBD2 (6 bases). Trimming took 5 bases from V and 5 from J, leaving 17 bases between them. CDR3 size: 14 residues. Germline-derived CDR1 and CDR2 are DFQATT and SNEGSKA (reference sequence). The CDR3 DNA is TGCAGTGCTTCCCCCCGGGAGAGAGTAGATACGCAGTATTTT. Residues: CSASPRERVDTQYF.

This clonotype has a count of ten or more. This chain uses TRBV4-3 with TRBJ1-5, with D uncertain. There are 14 residues in the CDR3. With 2 bases removed from V and 4 bases from J, the gap between germline ends came to 9 bases. Germline V gene data show CDR1 as LGHNA and CDR2 as YSLEER. The DNA of the CDR3 is TGCGCCAGCAGCCAATATTTTGGAAATCAGCCCCAGCATTTT. It encodes CASSQYFGNQPQHF.

About this clonotype itself: This could be a read error, since a much larger clone is one nucleotide away. The rearrangement links TRBV10-3 to TRBJ1-6; weak D call: TRBD1 (5 bases). In germline, CDR1 is ENHRY, CDR2 SYGVKD. The length of the CDR3 is 16 residues. CDR3 bases: TGTGCCAACAGTGAGTCGATTGGGACGGACAATTCACCCCTCCACTTT. It encodes CANSESIGTDNSPLHF.

The rearrangement joins TRBV30 to TRBJ2-6, with a tentative D call TRBD2 (5 bases). CDR1 GTSNPN and CDR2 SVGIG come from the germline V gene (reference sequence). V was pared by 5 bases and J by 2 bases, with 13 bases between. The CDR3 length is 15 residues. The DNA for the CDR3 is TGTGCCTGGTTAGACGGGGTTACTGGGGCCAACGTCCTGACTTTC. It codes for CAWLDGVTGANVLTF.

This clonotype has a handful of counts. This chain uses TRBV11-2 with TRBJ2-4; perhaps TRBD1 as D (5 bases). V was trimmed by 1 base and J by 8 bases, leaving 9 bases between them. The CDR3 runs 13 residues. Germline lookup yields CDR1 SGHAT and CDR2 FQNNGV. The CDR3 region has the DNA TGTGCCAGCAGCTTAGGACAGAAGGACATTCAGTACTTC. This gives the protein CASSLGQKDIQYF. The variable domain in full, with the rest retrieved from reference TRBV11-2 and TRBJ2-4, is EAGVAQSPRYKIIEKRQSVAFWCNPISGHATLYWYQQILGQGPKLLIQFQNNGVVDDSQLPKDRFSAERLKGVDSTLKIQPAKLEDSAVYLCASSLGQKDIQYFGAGTRLSVL.